This is a list of T cell receptor beta chains from one sample in a study of blood T cell repertoires in COVID-19. Assay used: immunoSEQ multiplex PCR; TCRdb lists only in-frame clones, some missing. The sample holds 200,000 to 300,000 clones; 88% are singletons and the top ten take around 0.7%. Sequencing was done on a sample of peripheral blood. The receptors were gathered from a human donor in a cohort sampled during active COVID-19. CDR3s include the opening cysteine and the closing phenylalanine or tryptophan. The order of the fields is V gene, J gene, clone size, D gene, CDR3 DNA, CDR3 protein. D genes are given only for firm matches. For some rows the clone size is stated as once, few or many, or as a class when expanded; others skip it.

TRBV4-1	TRBJ2-7	-	TRBD1	TGCGCCAGCAGCCCTCACACGGGACAGTTCTCCTACGAGCAGTACTTC	CASSPHTGQFSYEQYF
TRBV4-1	TRBJ1-2	-	TRBD1	TGCGCCAGCAGCCGGGGACAGGACAACTATGGCTACACCTTC	CASSRGQDNYGYTF
TRBV5-6	TRBJ1-2	-	-	TGTGCCAGCACCCGGGACACTCGCTACACCTTC	CASTRDTRYTF
TRBV21-1	TRBJ1-2	few	-	TGTGCCAGCAGCAAGCAGGTTGTAGTCTATGGCTACACCTTC	CASSKQVVVYGYTF
TRBV28	TRBJ2-3	-	-	TGTGCCAGCAGTTTAGGGCAGGGCCCAGATACGCAGTATTTT	CASSLGQGPDTQYF
TRBV5-8	TRBJ1-1	-	-	TGTGCCAGCAGCTTGGATGGAGGGTTGAACACTGAAGCTTTCTTT	CASSLDGGLNTEAFF
TRBV19	TRBJ2-7	-	-	TGTGCCAGTAGTATTGCGGAAAGCTACGAGCAGTACTTC	CASSIAESYEQYF
TRBV9	TRBJ1-6	-	-	TGTGCCAGCAGCGTAGAGACCCAAGGGGGTTCTTATAATTCACCCCTCCACTTT	CASSVETQGGSYNSPLHF
TRBV29-1	TRBJ2-1	-	TRBD1	TGCAGCGTCGAGACAGGGCCTGGCTACAATGAGCAGTTCTTC	CSVETGPGYNEQFF
TRBV6-1	TRBJ1-5	-	-	TGTGCCAGCAGTGAAGCGCGAATCAATCAGCCCCAGCATTTT	CASSEARINQPQHF
TRBV12-5	TRBJ1-1	-	TRBD1	TGTGCTAGTGGTAGACAGGGGGGGACCACTGAAGCTTTCTTT	CASGRQGGTTEAFF
TRBV7-3	TRBJ2-3	-	TRBD2	TGTGCCAGCAGCCGAAACGGACTAGCGGGAGTGAGGACAGATACGCAGTATTTT	CASSRNGLAGVRTDTQYF
TRBV3-1/TRBV3-2	TRBJ2-1	once	TRBD2	TGTGCCAGCGGCGGACTAGCGGGAGACCCCGATTCCTACAATGAGCAGTTCTTC	CASGGLAGDPDSYNEQFF
TRBV2	TRBJ2-1	few	TRBD1	TGTGCCAGCAGCTCAGGGACAGGGGGGCCCAATGAGCAGTTCTTC	CASSSGTGGPNEQFF
TRBV11-2	TRBJ1-1	few	-	TGTGCCAGCAGCTTAGACCTTGGGGGGAGGAACACTGAAGCTTTCTTT	CASSLDLGGRNTEAFF
TRBV4-1	TRBJ2-3	once	-	TGCGCCAGCAGCCAACCCCGGGGGGGACAGGGTGCAGATACGCAGTATTTT	CASSQPRGGQGADTQYF
TRBV19	TRBJ1-2	-	TRBD1	TGTGCCAGTAGTATCGGTGGCAGGGGGGACTATGGCTACACCTTC	CASSIGGRGDYGYTF
TRBV20-1	TRBJ1-2	few	TRBD1	TGCAGTGCTAGTGACACGGGACAGGGCTATGGCTACACCTTC	CSASDTGQGYGYTF
TRBV6-5	TRBJ2-7	-	TRBD1	TGTGCCAGCAGTTACTCGAGGGGACAGTCCTACGAGCAGTACTTC	CASSYSRGQSYEQYF
TRBV12-3/TRBV12-4	TRBJ1-1	-	-	TGTGCCAGCAGTCACAGGGTTAACACTGAAGCTTTCTTT	CASSHRVNTEAFF
TRBV5-1	TRBJ2-7	-	-	TGCGCCTCCCGAGGTCGCGAGTCCACCTACGAGCAGTACTTC	CASRGRESTYEQYF
TRBV4-3	TRBJ2-1	-	-	TGCGCCAGCAGCCAAGAATTGGGGGGGGGCCCCTACAATGAGCAGTTCTTC	CASSQELGGGPYNEQFF
TRBV4-1	TRBJ2-3	once	TRBD2	TGCGCCAGCAGGCAAACCATGGTAGCGGGGGGCCCGTTAGAGTATTTT	CASRQTMVAGGPLEYF
TRBV4-1	TRBJ2-7	-	-	TGCGCCAGCAGCCAAACCTGGGGCCTCAAGGGGTCCTACGAGCAGTACTTC	CASSQTWGLKGSYEQYF
TRBV5-4	TRBJ2-5	-	TRBD1	TGTGCCAGCAGAAGTACAGGGGGCGGGGAGACCCAGTACTTC	CASRSTGGGETQYF
TRBV5-6	TRBJ2-3	-	-	TGTGCCAGCAGCTATGCAAGCGGACCTCCAGATACGCAGTATTTT	CASSYASGPPDTQYF
TRBV14	TRBJ2-1	-	TRBD2	TGTGCCAGCAGCCAAGGTGGGAGCGGGAGGGCCGGGGAGCAGTTCTTC	CASSQGGSGRAGEQFF
TRBV7-2	TRBJ2-1	once	TRBD1	TGTGCCAGCAGCTTTAGGACAGGGGCTCCCTACAATGAGCAGTTCTTC	CASSFRTGAPYNEQFF
TRBV12-3/TRBV12-4	TRBJ2-7	once	-	TGTGCCAGCAGTTCAGGGGTGGGCTACGAGCAGTACTTC	CASSSGVGYEQYF
TRBV30	TRBJ1-4	-	-	TGTGCCTGGATGGCGCAGGGTGGGGTGGGAGGAGAAAAACTGTTTTTT	CAWMAQGGVGGEKLFF
TRBV7-6	TRBJ1-5	-	-	TGTGCCAGCAGCACGTTCGGAACGGGGAACAATCAGCCCCAGCATTTT	CASSTFGTGNNQPQHF
TRBV4-1	TRBJ1-1	few	TRBD1	TGCGCCAGCAGCCAAGTGGGACAGGGGGCCATCAACACTGAAGCTTTCTTT	CASSQVGQGAINTEAFF
TRBV28	TRBJ1-1	-	-	TGTGCCAGCAGTTTAGTATACGGGACAATCGGCACTGAAGCTTTCTTT	CASSLVYGTIGTEAFF
TRBV27	TRBJ1-2	-	-	TGTGCCAGCAGTTTATCGGGGCAGGGGTTAGTCTATGGCTACACCTTC	CASSLSGQGLVYGYTF
TRBV9	TRBJ2-5	-	TRBD2	TGTGCCAGCAGTCGAGCGGGAACGTTAGAGACCCAGTACTTC	CASSRAGTLETQYF
TRBV7-3	TRBJ2-7	few	TRBD2	TGTGCCAGCAGCCATTTCCCCGGGAGGGGAGAGCAGTACTTC	CASSHFPGRGEQYF
TRBV5-1	TRBJ1-5	-	-	TGCGCCAGCAGCACGGGGGGAGATCCGCCCCAGCATTTT	CASSTGGDPPQHF
TRBV30	TRBJ2-7	-	TRBD1	TGTGCCTGGGTCCCGGGACAGTCCTACGAGCAGTACTTC	CAWVPGQSYEQYF
TRBV4-3	TRBJ1-2	once	-	TGCGCCAGCAGCCAAGATAGGTTCCAGGGTCCATATGGCTACACCTTC	CASSQDRFQGPYGYTF
TRBV7-9	TRBJ2-7	-	TRBD1	TGTGCCAGCAGCCCCGACAGGGAAGAGCAGTACTTC	CASSPDREEQYF
TRBV5-1	TRBJ2-7	-	TRBD2	TGCGCCAGCAGCTGGGGGCTAGCGGGATCCTACGAGCAGTACTTC	CASSWGLAGSYEQYF
TRBV14	TRBJ2-3	-	TRBD2	TGTGCCAGCAGCCGGGCGGGGGTAGATACGCAGTATTTT	CASSRAGVDTQYF
TRBV10-3	TRBJ2-7	-	TRBD1	TGTGCCATCAGTGAGCCAGACAGGGGGCGGGACGAGCAGTACTTC	CAISEPDRGRDEQYF
TRBV6-4	TRBJ1-2	-	TRBD1	TGTGCCAGCAGTCATGGACAGGTCAACGTCGTGGGTGGGGGCTACACCTTC	CASSHGQVNVVGGGYTF
TRBV30	TRBJ1-5	-	TRBD1	TGTGCCTGGAGTGTGGGACAGGGGAGTCAGCCCCAGCATTTT	CAWSVGQGSQPQHF
TRBV2	TRBJ1-5	-	-	TGTGCCAGCAGTGAATTCCAGGGAGGGGTTCAGCCCCAGCATTTT	CASSEFQGGVQPQHF
TRBV19	TRBJ2-1	-	-	TGTGCCAGTAGTCCCCCTTCGGATGAGCAGTTCTTC	CASSPPSDEQFF
TRBV6-5	TRBJ2-7	-	-	TGTGCCAGCAGTTACTCGAGTTCAGGGTCCTACGAGCAGTACTTC	CASSYSSSGSYEQYF
TRBV6-5	TRBJ1-6	-	-	TGTGCCAGCTCCCCGAGACACGAAGTATCACCCCTCCACTTT	CASSPRHEVSPLHF
TRBV4-3	TRBJ2-2	-	-	TGCGCCAGCAGCCATTACCTCCCGGACAGTAACACCGGGGAGCTGTTTTTT	CASSHYLPDSNTGELFF
TRBV18	TRBJ2-5	-	-	TGTGCCAGCTCACCACCAGAGGGGGTCCAAGAGACCCAGTACTTC	CASSPPEGVQETQYF
TRBV3-1/TRBV3-2	TRBJ1-2	-	-	TGTGCCAGCAGCCAAACGGGCTATGGCTACACCTTC	CASSQTGYGYTF
TRBV5-4	TRBJ2-1	-	TRBD2	TGTGCCAGCAGTCGTCTCGCGGGACTAGCGGGAGGAAGCTCCTACAATGAGCAGTTCTTC	CASSRLAGLAGGSSYNEQFF
TRBV27	TRBJ1-6	-	-	TGTGCCAGCAGTCCAGGACAGTATAATTCACCCCTCCACTTT	CASSPGQYNSPLHF
TRBV29-1	TRBJ2-7	-	-	TGCAGCGTTGCAGTTACCTCCAGCTCCTACGAGCAGTACTTC	CSVAVTSSSYEQYF
TRBV7-9	TRBJ2-3	-	TRBD2	TGTGCCAGCAGCTTGCCCTCGGGGCGGGAGGGCAGAGATACGCAGTATTTT	CASSLPSGREGRDTQYF
TRBV5-4	TRBJ1-2	many	-	-	CASSLFWRGGILGYTF
TRBV11-2	TRBJ2-7	-	-	TGTGCCAGCAGCTTAGATATCGGCAGGGGCTACGAGCAGTACTTC	CASSLDIGRGYEQYF
TRBV27	TRBJ1-4	-	-	TGTGCCAGCAGTTTCGCGGGAGCAACTAATGAAAAACTGTTTTTT	CASSFAGATNEKLFF
TRBV10-3	TRBJ2-3	-	TRBD2	TGTGCCATCAGCCGTGACGGGGGGGTAGCCACAGATACGCAGTATTTT	CAISRDGGVATDTQYF